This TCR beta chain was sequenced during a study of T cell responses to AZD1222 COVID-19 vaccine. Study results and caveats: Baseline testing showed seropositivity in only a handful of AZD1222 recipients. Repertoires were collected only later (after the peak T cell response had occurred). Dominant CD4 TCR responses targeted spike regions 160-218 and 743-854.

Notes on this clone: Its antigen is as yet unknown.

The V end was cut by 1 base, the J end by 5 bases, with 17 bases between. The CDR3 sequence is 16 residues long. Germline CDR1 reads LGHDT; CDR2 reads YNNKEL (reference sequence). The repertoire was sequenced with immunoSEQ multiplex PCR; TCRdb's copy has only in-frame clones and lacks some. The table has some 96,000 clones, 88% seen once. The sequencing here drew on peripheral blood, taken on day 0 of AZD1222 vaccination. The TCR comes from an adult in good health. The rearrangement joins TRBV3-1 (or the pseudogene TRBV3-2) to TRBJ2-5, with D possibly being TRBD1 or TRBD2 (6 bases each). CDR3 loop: CASSQGPGAEGETQYF. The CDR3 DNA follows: TGTGCCAGCAGCCAAGGGCCGGGGGCTGAGGGGGAGACCCAGTACTTC.